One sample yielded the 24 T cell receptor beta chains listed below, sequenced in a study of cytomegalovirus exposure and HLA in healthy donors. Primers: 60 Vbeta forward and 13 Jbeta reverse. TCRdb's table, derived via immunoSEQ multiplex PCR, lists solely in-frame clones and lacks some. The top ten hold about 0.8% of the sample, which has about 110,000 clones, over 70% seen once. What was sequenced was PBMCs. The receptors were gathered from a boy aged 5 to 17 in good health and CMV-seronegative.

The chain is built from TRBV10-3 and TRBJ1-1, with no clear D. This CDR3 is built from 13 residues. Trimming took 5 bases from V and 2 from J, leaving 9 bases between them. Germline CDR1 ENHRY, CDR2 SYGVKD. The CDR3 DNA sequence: TGTGCCATCAGTTCCGTCCTAAACACTGAAGCTTTCTTT. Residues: CAISSVLNTEAFF.

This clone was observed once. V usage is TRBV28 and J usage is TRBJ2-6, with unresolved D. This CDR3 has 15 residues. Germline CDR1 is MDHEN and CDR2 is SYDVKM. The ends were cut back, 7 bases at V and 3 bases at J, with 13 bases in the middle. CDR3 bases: TGTGCCAGCACCTCACCAAGTAGTGGGGCCAACGTCCTGACTTTC. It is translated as CASTSPSSGANVLTF.

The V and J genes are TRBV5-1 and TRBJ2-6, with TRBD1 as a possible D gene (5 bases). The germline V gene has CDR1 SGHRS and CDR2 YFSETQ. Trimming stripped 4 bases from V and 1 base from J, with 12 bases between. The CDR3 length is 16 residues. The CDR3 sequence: CASSPAPGSGANVLTF. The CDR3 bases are TGCGCCAGCAGCCCGGCTCCAGGGTCTGGGGCCAACGTCCTGACTTTC.

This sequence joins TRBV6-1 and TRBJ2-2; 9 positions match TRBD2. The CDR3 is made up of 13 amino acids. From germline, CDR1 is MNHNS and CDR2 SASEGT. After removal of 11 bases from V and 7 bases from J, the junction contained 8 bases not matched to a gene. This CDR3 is CAFLRGGGGELFF. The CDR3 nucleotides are TGTGCCTTCCTGCGGGGGGGTGGCGGGGAGCTGTTTTTT.

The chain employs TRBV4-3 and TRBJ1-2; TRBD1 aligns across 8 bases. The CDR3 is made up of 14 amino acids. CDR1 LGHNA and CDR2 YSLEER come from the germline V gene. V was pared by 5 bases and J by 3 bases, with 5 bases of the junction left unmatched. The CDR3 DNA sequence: TGCGCCAGCAGCTTACTGACAGGGGACTATGGCTACACCTTC. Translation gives CASSLLTGDYGYTF.

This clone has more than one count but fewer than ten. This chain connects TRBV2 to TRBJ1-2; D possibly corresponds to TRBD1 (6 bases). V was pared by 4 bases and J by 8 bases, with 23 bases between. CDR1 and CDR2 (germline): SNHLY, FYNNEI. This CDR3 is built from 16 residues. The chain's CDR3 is CASSVFGTTREKGYTF. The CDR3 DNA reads TGTGCCAGCAGTGTATTTGGGACAACGAGAGAGAAAGGCTACACCTTC.

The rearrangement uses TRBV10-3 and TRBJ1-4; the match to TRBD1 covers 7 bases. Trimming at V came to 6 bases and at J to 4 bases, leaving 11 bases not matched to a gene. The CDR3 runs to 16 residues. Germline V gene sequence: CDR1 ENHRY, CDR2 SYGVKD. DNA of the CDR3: TGTGCCATCAGGAAACAACAGGGGTGGATTAATGAAAAACTGTTTTTT. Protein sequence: CAIRKQQGWINEKLFF.

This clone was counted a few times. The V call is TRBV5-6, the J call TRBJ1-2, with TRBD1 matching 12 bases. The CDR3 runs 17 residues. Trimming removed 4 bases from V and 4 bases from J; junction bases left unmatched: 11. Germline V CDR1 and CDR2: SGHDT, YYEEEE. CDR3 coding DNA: TGTGCCAGCAGCCGAGGGACAGGGGGCGCGAAAGGCTATGGCTACACCTTC. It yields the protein CASSRGTGGAKGYGYTF.

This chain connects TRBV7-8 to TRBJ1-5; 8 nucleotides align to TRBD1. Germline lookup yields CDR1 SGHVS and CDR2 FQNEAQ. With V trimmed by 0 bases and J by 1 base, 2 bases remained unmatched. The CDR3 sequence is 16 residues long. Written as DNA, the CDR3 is TGTGCCAGCAGCTTAGCGACAGGGGCAAGCAATCAGCCCCAGCATTTT. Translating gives CASSLATGASNQPQHF.

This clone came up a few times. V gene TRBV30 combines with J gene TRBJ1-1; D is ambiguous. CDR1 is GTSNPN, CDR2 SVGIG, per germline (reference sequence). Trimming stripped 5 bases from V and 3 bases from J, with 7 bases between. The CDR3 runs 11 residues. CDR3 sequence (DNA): TGTGCCTGGGTCCGGGACACTGAAGCTTTCTTT. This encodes CAWVRDTEAFF.

CDR3 DNA: TGTGCCTGGTCAGGGTTTGATACGCAGTATTTT. Translation gives CAWSGFDTQYF. The V gene is TRBV30, the J gene TRBJ2-3; D may be TRBD1 (5 bases). Germline values: CDR1 GTSNPN, CDR2 SVGIG (reference sequence). The V end lost 5 bases, the J end lost 6 bases, and 9 bases lay between the germline ends. The CDR3 runs 11 residues.

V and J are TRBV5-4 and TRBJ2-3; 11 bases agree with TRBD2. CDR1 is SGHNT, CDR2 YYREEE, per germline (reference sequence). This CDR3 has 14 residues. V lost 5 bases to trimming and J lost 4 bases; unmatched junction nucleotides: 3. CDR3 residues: CASSRSGGADTQYF. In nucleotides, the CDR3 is TGTGCCAGCAGTCGTAGCGGGGGGGCAGATACGCAGTATTTT.

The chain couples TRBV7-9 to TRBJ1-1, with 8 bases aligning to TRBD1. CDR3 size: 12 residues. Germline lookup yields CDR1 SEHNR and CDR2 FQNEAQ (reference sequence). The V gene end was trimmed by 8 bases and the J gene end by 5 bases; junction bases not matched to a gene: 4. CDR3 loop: CASGDRGTEAFF. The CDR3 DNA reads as TGTGCCAGCGGAGACAGGGGAACTGAAGCTTTCTTT.

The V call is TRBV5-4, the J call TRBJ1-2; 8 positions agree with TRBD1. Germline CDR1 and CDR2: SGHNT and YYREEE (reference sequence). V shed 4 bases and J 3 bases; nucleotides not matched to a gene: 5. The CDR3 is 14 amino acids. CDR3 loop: CASSPGTGDYGYTF. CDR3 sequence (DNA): TGTGCCAGCAGCCCCGGGACAGGCGACTATGGCTACACCTTC.

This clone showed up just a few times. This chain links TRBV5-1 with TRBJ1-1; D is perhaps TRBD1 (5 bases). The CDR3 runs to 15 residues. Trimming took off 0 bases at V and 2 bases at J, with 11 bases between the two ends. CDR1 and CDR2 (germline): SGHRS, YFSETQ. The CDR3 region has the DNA TGCGCCAGCAGCTTGGAGGGGTCAGCTAACACTGAAGCTTTCTTT. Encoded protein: CASSLEGSANTEAFF.

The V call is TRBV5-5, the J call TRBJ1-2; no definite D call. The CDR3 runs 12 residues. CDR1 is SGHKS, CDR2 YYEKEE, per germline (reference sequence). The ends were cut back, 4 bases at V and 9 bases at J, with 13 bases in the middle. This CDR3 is CASSPQSRSYTF. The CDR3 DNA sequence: TGTGCCAGCAGCCCCCAGTCAAGAAGCTACACCTTC. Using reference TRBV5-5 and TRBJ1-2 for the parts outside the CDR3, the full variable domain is DAGVTQSPTHLIKTRGQQVTLRCSPISGHKSVSWYQQVLGQGPQFIFQYYEKEERGRGNFPDRFSARQFPNYSSELNVNALLLGDSALYLCASSPQSRSYTFGSGTRLTVV.

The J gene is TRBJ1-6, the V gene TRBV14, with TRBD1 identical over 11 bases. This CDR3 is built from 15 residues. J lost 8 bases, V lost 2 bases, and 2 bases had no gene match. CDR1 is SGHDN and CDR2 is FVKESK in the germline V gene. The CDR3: CASSQLGQGDSPLHF. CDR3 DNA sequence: TGTGCCAGCAGCCAATTGGGACAGGGGGATTCACCCCTCCACTTT.

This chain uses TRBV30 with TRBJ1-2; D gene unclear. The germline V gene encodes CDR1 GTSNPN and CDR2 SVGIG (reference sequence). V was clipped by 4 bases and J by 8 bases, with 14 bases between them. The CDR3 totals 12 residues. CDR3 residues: CAWTYAPRGYTF. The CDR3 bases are TGTGCCTGGACTTATGCACCTCGGGGCTACACCTTC. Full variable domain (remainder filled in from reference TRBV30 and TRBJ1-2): SQTIHQWPATLVQPVGSPLSLECTVEGTSNPNLYWYRQAAGRGLQLLFYSVGIGQISSEVPQNLSASRPQDRQFILSSKKLLLSDSGFYLCAWTYAPRGYTFGSGTRLTVV.

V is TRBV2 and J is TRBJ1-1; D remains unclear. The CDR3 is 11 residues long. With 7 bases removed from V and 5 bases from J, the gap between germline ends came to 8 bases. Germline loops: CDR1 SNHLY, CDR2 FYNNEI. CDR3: CASTLSTEAFF. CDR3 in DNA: TGTGCCAGCACCCTTAGTACTGAAGCTTTCTTT.

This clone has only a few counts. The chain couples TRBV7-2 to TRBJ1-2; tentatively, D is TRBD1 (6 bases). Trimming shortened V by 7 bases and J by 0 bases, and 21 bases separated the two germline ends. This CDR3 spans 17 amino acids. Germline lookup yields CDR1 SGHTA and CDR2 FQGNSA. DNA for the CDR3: TGTGCCAGCACCCTCCTCGCCGGGACACCTCCTAACTATGGCTACACCTTC. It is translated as CASTLLAGTPPNYGYTF. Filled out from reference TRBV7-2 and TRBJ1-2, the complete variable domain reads GAGVSQSPSNKVTEKGKDVELRCDPISGHTALYWYRQSLGQGLEFLIYFQGNSAPDKSGLPSDRFSAERTGGSVSTLTIQRTQQEDSAVYLCASTLLAGTPPNYGYTFGSGTRLTVV.

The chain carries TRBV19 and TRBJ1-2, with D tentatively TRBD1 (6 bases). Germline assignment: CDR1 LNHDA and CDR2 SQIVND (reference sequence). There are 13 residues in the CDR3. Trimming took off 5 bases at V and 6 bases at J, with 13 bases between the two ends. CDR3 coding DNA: TGTGCCAGTAGTGTGAGGGGGATTAATGGCTACACCTTC. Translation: CASSVRGINGYTF. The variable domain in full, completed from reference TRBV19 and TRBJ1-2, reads DGGITQSPKYLFRKEGQNVTLSCEQNLNHDAMYWYRQDPGQGLRLIYYSQIVNDFQKGDIAEGYSVSREKKESFPLTVTSAQKNPTAFYLCASSVRGINGYTFGSGTRLTVV.

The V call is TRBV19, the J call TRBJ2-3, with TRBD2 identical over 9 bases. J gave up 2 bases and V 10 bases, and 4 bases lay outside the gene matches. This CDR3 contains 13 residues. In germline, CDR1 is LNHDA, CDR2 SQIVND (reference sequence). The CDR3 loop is CATLAGFTDTQYF. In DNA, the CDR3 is TGTGCCACCCTAGCGGGGTTCACAGATACGCAGTATTTT.

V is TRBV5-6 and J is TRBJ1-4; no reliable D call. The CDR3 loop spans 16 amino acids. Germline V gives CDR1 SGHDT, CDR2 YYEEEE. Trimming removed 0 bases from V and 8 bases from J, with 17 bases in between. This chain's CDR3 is CASSLGQTPPGEKLFF. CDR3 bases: TGTGCCAGCAGCTTGGGTCAGACACCTCCTGGGGAAAAACTGTTTTTT.

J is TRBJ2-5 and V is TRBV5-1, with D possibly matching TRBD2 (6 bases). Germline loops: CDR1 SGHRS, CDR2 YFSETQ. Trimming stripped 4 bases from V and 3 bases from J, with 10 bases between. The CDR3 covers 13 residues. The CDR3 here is CASSPGLKETQYF. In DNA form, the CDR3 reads TGCGCCAGCAGCCCGGGACTGAAAGAGACCCAGTACTTC.